The 14 T cell receptor beta chains in this list originate from one sample, sequenced in a study of CD8+ T cells in alopecia areata. The treatment was: oral pan-JAK inhibitor, 5-10 mg twice daily. Sequencing used cDNA as its template, made by extracting RNA and reverse transcribing it. Some clones are missing from TCRdb's copy, which holds only in-frame ones; the method was immunoSEQ multiplex PCR. The data show under 130,000 clones, 65% to 90% seen once. This specimen consisted of CD8+ T cells sorted from blood, obtained between weeks 30 and 35, from a patient treated with tofacitinib. The receptors shown here come from a human donor with alopecia areata.

The chain couples TRBV2 to TRBJ2-5, with 7 bases that match TRBD2. Germline trimming cut 7 bases from V and 5 bases from J; bases unmatched to any gene: 10. This CDR3 contains 14 residues. Germline values: CDR1 SNHLY, CDR2 FYNNEI. The CDR3 protein is CASIPGEGGETQYF. DNA for the CDR3: TGTGCCAGCATTCCTGGGGAGGGAGGGGAGACCCAGTACTTC.

This rearrangement joins TRBV27 to TRBJ2-2, with D perhaps matching TRBD1 (5 bases). The CDR3 is 14 residues long. V lost 3 bases and J lost 8, with 13 bases in between. The germline gives CDR1 MNHEY, CDR2 SMNVEV (reference sequence). The CDR3 DNA sequence: TGTGCCAGCAGTTTTACGGTTGGGGCTGGGGAGCTGTTTTTT. It translates to CASSFTVGAGELFF.

The V gene is TRBV4-1, the J gene TRBJ2-1, with TRBD2 matching 8 bases. From germline, CDR1 is MGHRA and CDR2 YSYEKL. The CDR3 runs to 17 residues. V dropped 0 bases and J dropped 7; count of bases not matched to a gene: 11. In DNA, the CDR3 is TGCGCCAGCAGCCAAGATTCCGACGGAGCGGGAGAGAATGAGCAGTTCTTC. Encoded protein: CASSQDSDGAGENEQFF.

The gene calls are TRBV5-1 and TRBJ2-7, with 7 bases matching TRBD1. V dropped 3 bases and J dropped 3; count of bases not matched to a gene: 6. The CDR3 extends over 14 amino acids. Germline assignment: CDR1 SGHRS and CDR2 YFSETQ. In DNA form, the CDR3 reads TGCGCCAGCAGCTCGCCGGGACAGATCTACGAGCAGTACTTC. Protein: CASSSPGQIYEQYF.

The chain employs TRBV7-9 and TRBJ2-1, with TRBD2 matching 8 bases. With V trimmed by 2 bases and J by 2 bases, 5 bases remained unmatched. Per germline, CDR1 SEHNR and CDR2 FQNEAQ (reference sequence). This CDR3 spans 16 amino acids. For the CDR3, the DNA is TGTGCCAGCAGCTTACGGTCGGGAGGGCCCTACAATGAGCAGTTCTTC. Protein sequence: CASSLRSGGPYNEQFF.

J is TRBJ1-2 and V is TRBV29-1; D gene uncertain. Trimming cost V 6 bases and J 1 base, with 12 bases left between them. CDR3 length: 13 amino acids. The germline gives CDR1 SQVTM, CDR2 ANQGSEA. CDR3: CSVPDGLNYGYTF. The CDR3 bases are TGCAGCGTCCCGGACGGGCTTAACTATGGCTACACCTTC.

This chain links TRBV7-9 with TRBJ1-2; 9 bases agree with TRBD1. The ends lost 2 bases at V and 6 bases at J; junction bases unmatched: 7. This CDR3 comprises 15 residues. CDR1 is SEHNR and CDR2 is FQNEAQ in the germline V gene (reference sequence). The CDR3 DNA sequence: TGTGCCAGCAGCTTAACAGGGGGCGCCGCGGATGGCTACACCTTC. This translates into CASSLTGGAADGYTF.

The chain joins TRBV2 to TRBJ1-6; D call uncertain. There are 12 residues in the CDR3. Germline CDR1 is SNHLY and CDR2 is FYNNEI. The V end was cut by 2 bases, the J end by 13 bases, with 9 bases between. CDR3 protein: CASSECANPLHF. CDR3 bases: TGTGCCAGCAGTGAATGTGCTAACCCCCTCCACTTT.

The chain recombines TRBV7-6 with TRBJ2-1, with 9 nucleotides matching TRBD2. The CDR3 extends over 21 amino acids. The germline CDR1 and CDR2 sequences are SGHVS and FNYEAQ. V dropped 4 bases and J dropped 3; count of bases not matched to a gene: 22. CDR3: CASSWGTGSTSGRTNYNEQFF. CDR3 coding DNA: TGTGCCAGCAGCTGGGGGACGGGCAGTACAAGCGGGAGGACGAACTACAATGAGCAGTTCTTC.

The rearrangement joins TRBV7-9 to TRBJ2-1; D call uncertain. This CDR3 has 15 amino acids. CDR1 SEHNR and CDR2 FQNEAQ come from the germline V gene (reference sequence). The V gene lost 9 bases and the J gene lost 0 bases, with 15 bases spanning the gap. CDR3 coding DNA: TGTGCCAGTACGGTCTCTGAGAGCTCCTACAATGAGCAGTTCTTC. It yields the protein CASTVSESSYNEQFF.

The chain couples TRBV6-1 to TRBJ2-3; D is uncertain. The CDR3 sequence is 12 residues long. Trimming left V 5 bases short and J 4 bases short, with 7 bases between. Germline assignment: CDR1 MNHNS and CDR2 SASEGT. The CDR3 nucleotides read TGTGCCAGCAGTCCCCTCGCAGATACGCAGTATTTT. Translated, it gives CASSPLADTQYF.

The chain joins TRBV7-9 to TRBJ2-1; 7 nucleotides align to TRBD2. V shed 1 base and J 8 bases; nucleotides not matched to a gene: 5. Germline V gives CDR1 SEHNR, CDR2 FQNEAQ (reference sequence). The CDR3 totals 14 residues. CDR3: CASSLGGGYHEQFF. The CDR3 DNA is TGTGCCAGCAGCTTAGGGGGAGGGTACCATGAGCAGTTCTTC.

This sequence joins TRBV28 and TRBJ1-1; D not certain. The V gene's germline CDR1 is MDHEN and CDR2 SYDVKM. Trimming shortened V by 5 bases and J by 0 bases, and 7 bases separated the two germline ends. The CDR3 runs 13 residues. The CDR3 coding sequence is TGTGCCAGCAGTCTCTCCTTGAACACTGAAGCTTTCTTT. The encoded protein is CASSLSLNTEAFF.

J is TRBJ2-3 and V is TRBV13, with D unclear. Germline V gives CDR1 PRHDT, CDR2 FYEKMQ (reference sequence). CDR3 length equals 12 residues. V lost 3 bases, J lost 4 bases, and 5 bases lay in between. The CDR3 loop reads CASSLGADTQYF. The DNA of the CDR3 is TGTGCCAGCAGCTTGGGCGCAGATACGCAGTATTTT. Drawing the rest from reference TRBV13 and TRBJ2-3, the complete variable domain is AAGVIQSPRHLIKEKRETATLKCYPIPRHDTVYWYQQGPGQDPQFLISFYEKMQSDKGSIPDRFSAQQFSDYHSELNMSSLELGDSALYFCASSLGADTQYFGPGTRLTVL.